The rows below give T cell receptor beta chains drawn from one sample of a study of blood T cell repertoires in COVID-19. Sequencing used immunoSEQ multiplex PCR; TCRdb keeps in-frame clones, though not all of them. The table records about 300,000 clones, more than 85% of them present only once. The sequenced material came from peripheral blood. The receptors were sampled from a woman in her 30s with COVID-19, enrolled during active disease. CDR3s include the opening cysteine and the closing phenylalanine or tryptophan. Fields, in order: CDR3 DNA, CDR3 protein, D gene, J gene, clone size, V gene. A D gene is named only where the DNA matches it firmly. Clone size appears in some rows only: once, few, many, or a class for an expanded clone.

DNA: TGTGCCAGCAGCCGAGGGACAGGGGAACAGCCCCAGCATTTT
CDR3: CASSRGTGEQPQHF
D: TRBD1
J: TRBJ1-5
size: NA
V: TRBV6-5

DNA: TGTGCCAGCAGCCAAGTGGCAGGGGATAATTCACCCCTCCACTTT
CDR3: CASSQVAGDNSPLHF
D: NA
J: TRBJ1-6
size: many
V: TRBV3-1/TRBV3-2

DNA: TGCAGCGGACTAGCGGTTAATGTTCAGTACTTC
CDR3: CSGLAVNVQYF
D: TRBD2
J: TRBJ2-4
size: NA
V: TRBV29-1

DNA: TGTGCCAGCAGTGAAGGGAGGGTCTACGAGCAGTACTTC
CDR3: CASSEGRVYEQYF
D: NA
J: TRBJ2-7
size: NA
V: TRBV2

DNA: TGTGCCAGCAGCACCTCGAGCTCCTATAATTCACCCCTCCACTTT
CDR3: CASSTSSSYNSPLHF
D: NA
J: TRBJ1-6
size: NA
V: TRBV6-5

DNA: TGTGCCTGGAGTGTACGGGGAAGCAATCAGCCCCAGCATTTT
CDR3: CAWSVRGSNQPQHF
D: NA
J: TRBJ1-5
size: NA
V: TRBV30

DNA: TGTGCCAGCAGTGACTCGGGACTAGCGGGACAAGAGGAGCAGTTCTTC
CDR3: CASSDSGLAGQEEQFF
D: TRBD2
J: TRBJ2-1
size: NA
V: TRBV6-4

DNA: TGTGCCAGCAAGTCTTACGGGAACAATGAGCAGTTCTTC
CDR3: CASKSYGNNEQFF
D: NA
J: TRBJ2-1
size: once
V: TRBV5-6

DNA: TGTGCCAGCAGCGTCAGGGGGAGCACTGAAGCTTTCTTT
CDR3: CASSVRGSTEAFF
D: TRBD1
J: TRBJ1-1
size: NA
V: TRBV9

DNA: TGTGCCAGCAGCCAAGCGGGACAGCCCCAGCATTTT
CDR3: CASSQAGQPQHF
D: NA
J: TRBJ1-5
size: NA
V: TRBV3-1/TRBV3-2

DNA: TGTGCCAGCAGTTTCCCGGGAGTGCAGACCCAGTACTTC
CDR3: CASSFPGVQTQYF
D: NA
J: TRBJ2-5
size: NA
V: TRBV27

DNA: TGTGCCAGCAGCGTAGAGAGAGAGGGTGGTTCACCCCTCCACTTT
CDR3: CASSVEREGGSPLHF
D: NA
J: TRBJ1-6
size: NA
V: TRBV9

DNA: TGTGCCAGCCTTGGGGCGAACCAAGTGGGCGGCTACACCTTC
CDR3: CASLGANQVGGYTF
D: NA
J: TRBJ1-2
size: NA
V: TRBV5-6